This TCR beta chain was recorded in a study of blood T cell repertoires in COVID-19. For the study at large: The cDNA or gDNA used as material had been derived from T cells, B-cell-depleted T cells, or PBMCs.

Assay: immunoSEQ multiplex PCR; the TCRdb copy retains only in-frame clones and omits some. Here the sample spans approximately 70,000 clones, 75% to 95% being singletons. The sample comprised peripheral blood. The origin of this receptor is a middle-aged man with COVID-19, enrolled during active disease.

The CDR3 region has the DNA TGTGCCAGCAACGGTAGCGGGGGCCCCTACGAGCAGTACTTC. Encoded protein: CASNGSGGPYEQYF. This chain uses TRBV7-3 with TRBJ2-7, with 9 bases identical to TRBD2. This CDR3 has 14 residues. CDR1 and CDR2 from the germline V gene are SGHTA and FQGTGA. Trimming removed 7 bases from V and 2 bases from J; junction bases left unmatched: 6.